This T cell receptor beta chain was sequenced in a study of regulatory T cells in long-lasting Graves disease. This clonotype was detected ten times or more. Construction of TCR beta libraries relied on iRepertoire HTBI primers and on Arm-PCR targeting CDR3 regions. Using its own MiXCR run on the multiplex PCR reads, TCRdb lists one record per CDR3 protein. Of about 210,000 distinct CDR3 sequences in the sample, roughly 19% were seen once. The time point denotes: newly diagnosed GD, antithyroid drugs for less than 3 months. The TCR library used RNA extracted from PBMCs. Trimming removed 5 bases at V and 6 bases at J, with 9 bases between. The CDR3 contains 12 residues. Germline V gene data show CDR1 as SGHTA and CDR2 as FQGNSA. Another study also made use of these data, one on T cells in Graves' hyperthyroidism and ophthalmopathy.

The starting material was peripheral blood mononuclear cells (PBMCs), obtained at new diagnosis, from a patient treated with antithyroid drugs. The origin of this receptor is a woman in her 30s with Graves disease. This chain connects TRBV7-2 to TRBJ2-3; D unclear. The CDR3 is CASSVDQDTQYF. The CDR3 DNA is TGTGCCAGCAGCGTGGACCAGGATACGCAGTATTTT.